The T cell receptor beta chain described here comes from a study of shared clonotypes between healthy human individuals. Deep was the level used in running the assay. Clones were sequenced by immunoSEQ multiplex PCR, and TCRdb holds only the in-frame ones, with some missing. The table lists 450,000 to 500,000 clones, approximately 84% of them singletons, with roughly 13% in the top ten. For genomic DNA, unsorted samples relied on tens of millions of PBMCs. The CDR3 is 19 residues long. V shed 4 bases, J shed 1 base, and the junction held 7 bases outside the gene matches. Germline CDR1 is SGDLS and CDR2 is YYNGEE.

This TCR derives from a woman aged 40 to 49 in good health. Some clones in this sample may be carry-over from other donors' samples. This rearrangement joins TRBV9 to TRBJ2-2, with 16 bases lining up with TRBD2. The material sequenced was PBMCs. The CDR3 nucleotides are TGTGCCAGCAGCCTCCGGGGGACTAGCGGGAGGGGGAACACCGGGGAGCTGTTTTTT. Its translation is CASSLRGTSGRGNTGELFF.